These 5 T cell receptor beta chains came from one sample sequenced in a study of OX40 agonist ivuxolimab in advanced cancers. Libraries were prepared by immunoSEQ multiplex PCR; TCRdb keeps only in-frame clonotypes and omits some of them. The sample records roughly 50,000 clones, 75% to 90% being singletons. Sequences were derived from CD4+ or CD8+ T cells sorted from blood, sampled in a trial of the OX40 agonist ivuxolimab. These receptors were obtained from an adult with an advanced solid tumor such as melanoma, head and neck, liver or kidney cancer.

V is TRBV9 and J is TRBJ2-6, with TRBD1 matching over 9 bases. Germline trimming cut 4 bases from V and 0 bases from J; bases unmatched to any gene: 11. This CDR3 is built from 19 residues. In germline, CDR1 is SGDLS, CDR2 YYNGEE. The CDR3 bases are TGTGCCAGCAGCCCCTACAGGGGGCGAACGTCCTCTGGGGCCAACGTCCTGACTTTC. It codes for CASSPYRGRTSSGANVLTF.

In DNA form, the CDR3 reads TGTGCCAGCAGCTTTCTGCAGGGGAGCTACGAGCAGTACTTC. Its translation: CASSFLQGSYEQYF. The J gene is TRBJ2-7, the V gene TRBV11-1, with D possibly being TRBD1 (6 bases). Per the germline V gene, CDR1 is SGHAT and CDR2 is FQDESV (reference sequence). The CDR3 spans 14 residues. V was trimmed by 3 bases and J by 3 bases, leaving 12 bases between them.

The DNA for the CDR3 is TGTGCCAGCAACACCTTCGGTCGAAACAATGAGCAGTTCTTC. It encodes CASNTFGRNNEQFF. The gene calls are TRBV27 and TRBJ2-1, with no clear D. The CDR3 consists of 14 residues. Trimming pared 7 bases from V and 5 bases from J, leaving 15 bases between. Germline values: CDR1 MNHEY, CDR2 SMNVEV (reference sequence).

The rearrangement joins TRBV7-9 to TRBJ2-2; TRBD2 matches 7 bases. J lost 5 bases, V lost 0 bases, and 3 bases had no gene match. This CDR3 is built from 15 residues. Germline lookup yields CDR1 SEHNR and CDR2 FQNEAQ (reference sequence). The CDR3 loop is CASSLAGGRTGELFF. Written as DNA, the CDR3 is TGTGCCAGCAGCTTAGCGGGAGGGCGGACCGGGGAGCTGTTTTTT.

The chain has TRBV27 and TRBJ2-3; D possibly corresponds to TRBD1 (6 bases). CDR3 length: 14 amino acids. Per the germline V gene, CDR1 is MNHEY and CDR2 is SMNVEV (reference sequence). Between the trimmed V and J ends, which lost 8 bases and 3 bases, there was a span of 15 bases. CDR3 residues: CASSSVGTTDTQYF. The CDR3 DNA follows: TGTGCCAGCTCCTCCGTGGGGACAACAGATACGCAGTATTTT.